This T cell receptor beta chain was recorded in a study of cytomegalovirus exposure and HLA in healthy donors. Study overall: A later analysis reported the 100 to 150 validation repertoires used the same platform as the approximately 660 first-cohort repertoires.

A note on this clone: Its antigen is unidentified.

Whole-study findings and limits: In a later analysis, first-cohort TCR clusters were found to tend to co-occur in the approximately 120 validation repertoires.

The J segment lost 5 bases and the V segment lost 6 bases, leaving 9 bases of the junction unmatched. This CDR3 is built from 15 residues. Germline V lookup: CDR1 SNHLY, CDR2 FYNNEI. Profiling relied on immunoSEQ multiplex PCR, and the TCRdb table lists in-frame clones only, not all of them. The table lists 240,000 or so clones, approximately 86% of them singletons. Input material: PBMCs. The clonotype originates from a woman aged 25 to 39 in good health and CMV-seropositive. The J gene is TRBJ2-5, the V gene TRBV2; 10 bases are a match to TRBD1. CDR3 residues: CASRVDRGRSETQYF. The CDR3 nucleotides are TGTGCCAGCAGAGTAGACAGGGGGCGTTCGGAGACCCAGTACTTC.